Given below is one TCR beta chain in context. There are a few counts of this clonotype. It lacks a known antigen. The input lacks base qualities; no much larger clone sits a single base away. From its cysteine to its phenylalanine, the CDR3 spans 15 amino acids. The kept DNA is CDR3 alone, 45 bases in frame from the first base. V is shortened by 5 bases, J by 3 bases, and the region joining them spans 14 bases. CDR1 SGHTA and CDR2 FQGNSA are derived from the germline V gene. The library relied on PCR. The sequencer listed for this sample is Illumina HiSeq 2500. Unique molecular identifiers were incorporated into TCR beta cDNA libraries to reduce PCR and sequencing biases. Per 1 to 10 million input T cells, approximately 500,000 cDNA molecules were obtained, such that each molecule approximated one T cell. The patient libraries were prepared and sequenced with the same protocol used for the earlier healthy control dataset. Samples belonging to the same batch were prepared together, multiplexed and sequenced on a shared HiSeq lane. Concerning the study's data processing: MIGEC was used to process the raw barcoded reads, and molecular identifier groups with only a single read were discarded before consensus assembly and CDR3 extraction. Clonotype tables were post-analysed with VDJtools, and diversity was normalized by down-sampling all datasets to the smallest sample size. In repertoire overlap clustering, CDR3 amino acid sequences, but not nucleotide sequences, were matched to correct batch-related cross-sample contamination. TCRdb reanalyzed the raw reads on its own, using fastp at Q25 for trimming and MiXCR for clone calling, and kept in-frame beta chains. All rows with the same CDR3 protein become a single entry with the most common DNA and genes. The V and J calls and clone size are TCRdb's, not the authors'. In this sample the table shows fewer than 850,000 distinct CDR3 sequences, 25% to 30% of which occur a single time. The biggest ten clones account for roughly 0.57% of the sample.

This specimen belongs to a study of post-analysis software for immune sequencing data (dated by TCRdb to about 2015). Notes on the research overall: Disease courses on record covered relapsing-remitting, secondary progressive and progressive-relapsing multiple sclerosis, though some patients had no subtype annotation. The patient repertoires were compared against approximately eleven previously published healthy control repertoires obtained from donors aged 6 to 25 years. A subset of samples was prepared in parallel using single-end sample barcoding, then pooled and co-amplified after Illumina adapter ligation. The research as a whole found: Four to six TRBV segments, including TRBV5-6, TRBV5-1 and TRBV20-1, were significantly more frequent in patients than controls. The control group was slightly older than the multiple sclerosis patient group. When samples were clustered directly using the F measure, samples prepared in the same batch co-clustered strongly, which prompted a batch-effect correction. Multiple sclerosis patients had significantly lower normalized Chao1 diversity than controls, a result that suggests substantial peripheral T-cell clonal expansion.

To demonstrate the VDJtools post-analysis software, TCR beta repertoires were profiled from the peripheral blood of about 13 young patients with multiple sclerosis. Multiple sclerosis patients were children and adolescents aged roughly 6 to 17 years. The TCR comes from a girl between 10 and 17 years old with multiple sclerosis. The sample consisted of blood. The chain is encoded by TRBV7-2 joined to TRBJ1-5; too little of a D gene remains to name it. The CDR3 region has the sequence CASSPKAGNNQPQHF. The base sequence is TGTGCCAGCAGCCCGAAGGCGGGGAACAATCAGCCCCAGCATTTT.